This record looks at one T cell receptor beta chain sequence and its context. Its antigen is currently unknown. The data belong to a study of T cell responses to AZD1222 COVID-19 vaccine. TCRdb's table, derived via immunoSEQ multiplex PCR, lists solely in-frame clones and lacks some. This table holds 200,000 or so clones, 90% to 95% found once. Trimming cost V 11 bases and J 4 bases, with 17 bases left between them. There are 13 residues in the CDR3. CDR1 MDHEN and CDR2 SYDVKM come from the germline V gene. Study-level results: Of spike-specific TCRs, nearly half reportedly target regions left unmutated in variants. CD4 TCRs associated with vaccination spanned spike, dominating at 160-218 and 743-854. Recipients of AZD1222 seropositive at baseline numbered only 5 to 7. Clonal diversity was possibly underestimated, and white British individuals and females predominated among donors.

Specimen: peripheral blood, collected on day 0 of MenACWY control vaccination. The clonotype was recovered from an adult in good health. The chain has TRBV28 and TRBJ1-2; D perhaps matches TRBD1 (6 bases). The CDR3 bases are TGTGCCCGCGTCGAGGGGGGGGGCTATGGCTACACCTTC. Translated: CARVEGGGYGYTF.